This section outlines one TCR beta chain sequence together with its context. As yet, its antigen is unknown. This CDR3 region has 14 residues. Germline lookup yields CDR1 SGHDT and CDR2 YYEEEE. Trimming removed 0 bases from V and 0 bases from J, with 4 bases in between. The data are from a study of OX40 agonist ivuxolimab in advanced cancers. Whole-study findings and limits: CD8+ T cells averaged more expanded clones than CD4+. Among the lowest peripheral clonal expansion occurred in 0.1-3.0 mg/kg partial responders. Dose levels from 0.1 to 3.0 mg/kg saw CD4+ and CD8+ blood T cells expand clonally by week 6.

The table came from immunoSEQ multiplex PCR; TCRdb's copy has only in-frame clones and leaves some out. The sample consists of 70,000 to 95,000 clones, about 90% of them appearing once. The sequence was obtained from an adult with an advanced solid tumor such as melanoma, head and neck, liver or kidney cancer. The specimen was CD4+ or CD8+ T cells sorted from blood, collected in a trial of the OX40 agonist ivuxolimab. V is TRBV5-6 and J is TRBJ1-5; D gene unclear. CDR3 sequence reads: CASSLVGSNQPQHF. The DNA of the CDR3 is TGTGCCAGCAGCTTGGTGGGTAGCAATCAGCCCCAGCATTTT.